This T cell receptor beta chain was captured by sequencing in a study of blood T cell repertoires in COVID-19. Study summary: The United States, Italy and Spain were the sources of the acute and convalescent COVID-19 samples. PBMCs, B-cell-depleted T cells, or T cells provided the cDNA or gDNA that made up the material.

This clone was observed once. Seattle's enrolled individuals joined amid active infection and were then monitored longitudinally. In the original workflow: Using reference gene primer amplification, nucleated cell counts were estimated. The repertoire was sequenced with immunoSEQ multiplex PCR; TCRdb's copy has only in-frame clones and lacks some. The V and J calls and clone size come from that table; D and trimming were worked out from the DNA. The table includes 110,000 or so clones, around 83% detected once. The germline V gene has CDR1 SGHTA and CDR2 FQGNSA. The V gene lost 8 bases and the J gene lost 4 bases, with 17 bases spanning the gap. This CDR3 comprises 14 residues.

Sequencing input: peripheral blood. This receptor was identified in a woman aged 60 to 75 with COVID-19, enrolled during active disease. This sequence joins TRBV7-2 and TRBJ2-5; a possible D gene is TRBD2 (7 bases). CDR3 residues: CASSKGGGPETQYF. The CDR3 nucleotides read TGTGCCAGCTCCAAGGGGGGGGGCCCAGAGACCCAGTACTTC.